One and the same sample provided the 28 T cell receptor beta chains below, sequenced in a study of early T cells in non-severe SARS-CoV-2 infection. TCRdb itself ran the 5' RACE reads through MiXCR, one entry per CDR3 protein. This table has over 45,000 distinct CDR3 sequences, roughly 16% appearing once. This specimen consisted of whole blood, obtained at baseline. The receptors derive from an adult who was a healthcare worker with PCR-confirmed SARS-CoV-2 infection or an uninfected control (not recorded which).

This clonotype was seen a few times. The chain is built from TRBV7-8 and TRBJ2-3; no clear D. This CDR3 spans 16 amino acids. Trimming removed 2 bases at V and 2 bases at J, with 14 bases between. Germline V gene lookup returns CDR1 SGHVS and CDR2 FQNEAQ. CDR3 protein: CASSLFGSSPTDTQYF. The CDR3 bases are TGTGCCAGCAGCTTATTCGGTAGTTCTCCCACAGATACGCAGTATTTT.

The CDR3: CASSPQGKVDTGELFF. CDR3 nucleotides: TGTGCCAGCTCACCACAGGGGAAAGTGGACACCGGGGAGCTGTTTTTT. V is TRBV18 and J is TRBJ2-2; D may be TRBD1 (5 bases). The CDR3 totals 16 residues. The germline V and J ends were trimmed by 1 base and 3 bases, with 12 bases remaining between them. Germline CDR1 reads KGHSH; CDR2 reads LQKENI.

CDR3: CASSLDGLAIPDTQYF. Here the CDR3 DNA reads TGTGCCAGCAGCTTGGACGGACTAGCGATACCAGATACGCAGTATTTT. The chain carries TRBV5-5 and TRBJ2-3; 9 bases fit TRBD2. The length of the CDR3 is 16 residues. The junction had 6 bases not matched to a gene; V was cut back by 0 bases and J by 4 bases. Germline V lookup: CDR1 SGHKS, CDR2 YYEKEE (reference sequence).

In its sample, this clonotype was seen a few times. This chain uses TRBV5-1 with TRBJ1-2; TRBD1 is a possible D gene (5 bases). The CDR3 has 15 residues. Germline V CDR1 and CDR2: SGHRS, YFSETQ. Deletions cut 7 bases from V and 1 base from J, with 17 bases between. The CDR3 region has the DNA TGCGCCAGCTATAGTGGGGGTATCCTTAACTATGGCTACACCTTC. It codes for CASYSGGILNYGYTF. The full variable domain, rest sourced from reference TRBV5-1 and TRBJ1-2, is KAGVTQTPRYLIKTRGQQVTLSCSPISGHRSVSWYQQTPGQGLQFLFEYFSETQRNKGNFPGRFSGRQFSNSRSEMNVSTLELGDSALYLCASYSGGILNYGYTFGSGTRLTVV.

The table lists this clonotype with a few counts. The rearrangement uses TRBV6-1 and TRBJ2-3; 7 nucleotides match TRBD2. The CDR3 sequence is 15 residues long. Trimming cost V 6 bases and J 0 bases; bases outside gene matches: 6. CDR1 MNHNS and CDR2 SASEGT come from the germline V gene. The CDR3 here is CASSVAGSSTDTQYF. The DNA for the CDR3 is TGTGCCAGCAGCGTAGCGGGTTCTAGCACAGATACGCAGTATTTT.

This clonotype occurred many times. The J gene is TRBJ2-1, the V gene TRBV20-1; TRBD2 might be the D (5 bases). Trimming pared 2 bases from V and 5 bases from J, leaving 7 bases between. The CDR3 sequence is 12 residues long. Looked up from germline, CDR1 is DFQATT and CDR2 is SNEGSKA (reference sequence). For the CDR3, the DNA is TGCAGTGCTAGATTCGGGGACAATGAGCAGTTCTTC. This codes for CSARFGDNEQFF.

J is TRBJ1-2 and V is TRBV18, with D perhaps matching TRBD1 (6 bases). The germline V and J ends were trimmed by 3 bases and 6 bases, with 14 bases remaining between them. Germline V gives CDR1 KGHSH, CDR2 LQKENI. The CDR3 is 14 amino acids. This chain's CDR3 is CASSPQEGGNGYTF. In nucleotides, the CDR3 is TGTGCCAGCTCACCGCAGGAAGGGGGGAATGGCTACACCTTC.

The chain carries TRBV20-1 and TRBJ2-2; TRBD1 agrees at 7 bases. The V gene end was trimmed by 0 bases and the J gene end by 4 bases; junction bases not matched to a gene: 11. Germline V gives CDR1 DFQATT, CDR2 SNEGSKA (reference sequence). The length of the CDR3 is 17 residues. CDR3 protein: CSARDPLAGGSTGELFF. The CDR3 nucleotides are TGCAGTGCTAGAGACCCGTTGGCAGGGGGATCCACCGGGGAGCTGTTTTTT.

The chain uses TRBV11-2 and TRBJ2-2; possibly TRBD1 or TRBD2 for D (6 bases each). The CDR3 extends over 19 amino acids. From germline, CDR1 is SGHAT and CDR2 FQNNGV. Trimming took off 3 bases at V and 0 bases at J, with 20 bases between the two ends. As DNA, the CDR3 is TGTGCCAGCAGCTTCCTGGGGGGACCGGACAGAACGAACACCGGGGAGCTGTTTTTT. This gives the protein CASSFLGGPDRTNTGELFF.

This chain joins TRBV11-2 and TRBJ1-2; D may be TRBD1 (6 bases). The CDR3 covers 14 residues. V was cut by 2 bases and J by 6 bases, with 13 bases left in between. Germline assignment: CDR1 SGHAT and CDR2 FQNNGV. In nucleotides, the CDR3 is TGTGCCAGCAGCTTACGGGGGGGCGCGGATGGCTACACCTTC. Protein: CASSLRGGADGYTF. The full variable domain, rest sourced from reference TRBV11-2 and TRBJ1-2, is EAGVAQSPRYKIIEKRQSVAFWCNPISGHATLYWYQQILGQGPKLLIQFQNNGVVDDSQLPKDRFSAERLKGVDSTLKIQPAKLEDSAVYLCASSLRGGADGYTFGSGTRLTVV.

The V gene is TRBV5-5, the J gene TRBJ2-3; D gene uncertain. This CDR3 is 14 amino acids long. CDR1 is SGHKS, CDR2 YYEKEE, per germline (reference sequence). V lost 6 bases, J lost 0 bases, and 11 bases lay in between. In DNA, the CDR3 is TGTGCCAGCAACTATCTACCCAGCACAGATACGCAGTATTTT. Amino acid sequence: CASNYLPSTDTQYF.

The chain recombines TRBV18 with TRBJ2-2; D unresolved. Trimming shortened V by 2 bases and J by 1 base, and 8 bases separated the two germline ends. The CDR3 has 15 amino acids. Germline CDR1 KGHSH, CDR2 LQKENI. The CDR3 nucleotides read TGTGCCAGCTCACCAACTTGGGAGAACACCGGGGAGCTGTTTTTT. This sequence encodes CASSPTWENTGELFF.

The chain recombines TRBV6-5 with TRBJ1-5, with D maybe TRBD1 (5 bases). V was clipped by 5 bases and J by 2 bases, with 13 bases between them. The germline V gene has CDR1 MNHEY and CDR2 SVGAGI. This CDR3 is built from 15 residues. CDR3 amino acids: CASSRQGYGNQPQHF. CDR3 sequence (DNA): TGTGCCAGCAGTCGCCAGGGTTACGGCAATCAGCCCCAGCATTTT.

The chain uses TRBV11-1 and TRBJ2-5; perhaps TRBD2 as D (6 bases). Germline CDR1 SGHAT, CDR2 FQDESV (reference sequence). The CDR3 extends over 14 amino acids. Trimming cost V 5 bases and J 1 base, with 11 bases left between them. The CDR3 loop reads CASSRIAVQETQYF. The CDR3 DNA reads TGTGCCAGCAGCCGGATAGCGGTCCAAGAGACCCAGTACTTC.

CDR3 sequence: CASSSHRGQRTGELFF. In DNA form, the CDR3 reads TGTGCCAGCAGCTCCCACAGGGGGCAACGCACCGGGGAGCTGTTTTTT. The chain links TRBV11-2 to TRBJ2-2, with 9 positions matching TRBD1. This CDR3 is 16 amino acids long. The V gene end was trimmed by 4 bases and the J gene end by 4 bases; junction bases not matched to a gene: 7. CDR1 is SGHAT, CDR2 FQNNGV, per germline. The full variable domain, rest sourced from reference TRBV11-2 and TRBJ2-2, is EAGVAQSPRYKIIEKRQSVAFWCNPISGHATLYWYQQILGQGPKLLIQFQNNGVVDDSQLPKDRFSAERLKGVDSTLKIQPAKLEDSAVYLCASSSHRGQRTGELFFGEGSRLTVL.

This clonotype has only a few counts. V is TRBV5-1 and J is TRBJ2-1; no clear D. This CDR3 contains 14 residues. Germline V gene lookup returns CDR1 SGHRS and CDR2 YFSETQ. The V end was cut by 0 bases, the J end by 2 bases, with 6 bases between. The CDR3 is CASSLGDAYNEQFF. The CDR3 DNA reads TGCGCCAGCAGCTTGGGGGATGCCTACAATGAGCAGTTCTTC.

This clonotype was seen more than once but under ten times. The chain is built from TRBV11-2 and TRBJ2-7; possible D gene TRBD1, 5 bases. The V gene's germline CDR1 is SGHAT and CDR2 FQNNGV. V lost 0 bases, J lost 5 bases, and 14 bases lay in between. The CDR3 has 15 amino acids. The CDR3 bases are TGTGCCAGCAGCTTAGATTTCAGGGCTGAGGACGAGCAGTACTTC. This encodes CASSLDFRAEDEQYF. Variable domain in full (rest from reference TRBV11-2 and TRBJ2-7): EAGVAQSPRYKIIEKRQSVAFWCNPISGHATLYWYQQILGQGPKLLIQFQNNGVVDDSQLPKDRFSAERLKGVDSTLKIQPAKLEDSAVYLCASSLDFRAEDEQYFGPGTRLTVT.

In DNA form, the CDR3 reads TGTGCCAGCAGTTTAGGGGCCAGCTCTGGAAACACCATATATTTT. This gives the protein CASSLGASSGNTIYF. The chain combines TRBV12-3 or TRBV12-4 with TRBJ1-3, with D unclear. The CDR3 extends over 15 amino acids. The V end lost 1 base, the J end lost 0 bases, and 7 bases lay between the germline ends.

This clonotype was counted between two and nine times. The rearrangement joins TRBV3-1 to TRBJ2-1, with D possibly matching TRBD1 (7 bases). The CDR3 has 15 amino acids. The germline V and J ends were trimmed by 1 base and 4 bases, with 11 bases remaining between them. CDR1 is LGHDT and CDR2 is YNNKEL in the germline V gene (reference sequence). CDR3 in DNA: TGTGCCAGCAGCCAAGGCGGGACAGTTTACAATGAGCAGTTCTTC. Translating it yields CASSQGGTVYNEQFF.

The chain joins TRBV5-1 to TRBJ2-2; maybe TRBD2 (6 bases). From germline, CDR1 is SGHRS and CDR2 YFSETQ. CDR3 length: 14 residues. V shed 5 bases and J shed 3 bases, with 11 bases lying between them. DNA for the CDR3: TGCGCCAGCAGGACAACTAGCTACACCGGGGAGCTGTTTTTT. Amino acids: CASRTTSYTGELFF.

DNA for the CDR3: TGCAGCGTTGGCAAGGACTCGCCTAACTCTGGAAACACCATATATTTT. It specifies CSVGKDSPNSGNTIYF. The rearrangement links TRBV29-1 to TRBJ1-3; D remains unclear. The V end was cut by 4 bases, the J end by 0 bases, with 16 bases between. The germline V gene has CDR1 SQVTM and CDR2 ANQGSEA. This CDR3 has 16 residues.

This chain links TRBV7-3 with TRBJ2-1; TRBD2 agrees at 7 bases. CDR1 and CDR2 (germline): SGHTA, FQGTGA. The CDR3 spans 15 residues. Germline trimming cut 3 bases from V and 3 bases from J; bases unmatched to any gene: 5. The CDR3 is CASSLAGDLYNEQFF. Here the CDR3 DNA reads TGTGCCAGCAGCTTGGCGGGAGACCTCTACAATGAGCAGTTCTTC. Full variable domain (outside the CDR3, taken from reference TRBV7-3 and TRBJ2-1): GAGVSQTPSNKVTEKGKYVELRCDPISGHTALYWYRQSLGQGPEFLIYFQGTGAADDSGLPNDRFFAVRPEGSVSTLKIQRTERGDSAVYLCASSLAGDLYNEQFFGPGTRLTVL.

In its sample, this clonotype ranks as medium-sized. The gene calls are TRBV28 and TRBJ2-7; 9 nucleotides align to TRBD1. The CDR3 extends over 14 amino acids. V dropped 3 bases and J dropped 3; count of bases not matched to a gene: 3. The germline V gene encodes CDR1 MDHEN and CDR2 SYDVKM. CDR3 DNA sequence: TGTGCCAGCAGTTTGGGACAGGGAGGCTACGAGCAGTACTTC. The encoded protein is CASSLGQGGYEQYF.

The V call is TRBV3-1, the J call TRBJ2-1; D remains ambiguous. The CDR3 runs 12 residues. Germline CDR1 and CDR2: LGHDT and YNNKEL (reference sequence). The V and J ends lost 2 bases and 7 bases respectively, with 6 bases between them. The CDR3 sequence: CASSQYLNEQFF. DNA of the CDR3: TGTGCCAGCAGCCAATATCTTAATGAGCAGTTCTTC.

The CDR3 reads CSASRGFGANVLTF. In DNA form, the CDR3 reads TGCAGTGCTAGCAGGGGGTTTGGGGCCAACGTCCTGACTTTC. The chain uses TRBV20-1 and TRBJ2-6; TRBD1 matches 7 bases. This CDR3 is built from 14 residues. Germline lookup yields CDR1 DFQATT and CDR2 SNEGSKA (reference sequence). V lost 3 bases and J lost 3; bases outside the gene matches: 2.

The chain carries TRBV5-5 and TRBJ2-7; 7 positions match TRBD2. V lost 4 bases, J lost 5 bases, and 18 bases stayed unmatched. The CDR3 totals 17 residues. The germline gives CDR1 SGHKS, CDR2 YYEKEE (reference sequence). Written as DNA, the CDR3 is TGTGCCAGCAGCCCTCCGGTGTACGGCGGGAGTCCCGACGAGCAGTACTTC. This gives the protein CASSPPVYGGSPDEQYF.

This clonotype has at least ten counts. The junction departs from germline at one end; a sequencing error may be responsible. This rearrangement joins TRBV7-7 to TRBJ2-3, with 8 bases lining up with TRBD2. The CDR3 has 15 amino acids. CDR1 and CDR2 (germline): SSHAT, FNYEAQ (reference sequence). The CDR3 reads CASSPTSENTDTQYF. The CDR3 region has the DNA TGTGCTAGCAGCCCGACTAGCGAGAACACAGATACGCAGTATTTT.

This clonotype occurred many times. The V call is TRBV3-1, the J call TRBJ1-1; D remains ambiguous. V was cut by 5 bases and J by 0 bases, with 1 base left in between. The CDR3 length is 11 residues. Germline loops: CDR1 LGHDT, CDR2 YNNKEL (reference sequence). CDR3 in amino acids: CASSLNTEAFF. DNA of the CDR3: TGTGCCAGCAGCTTGAACACTGAAGCTTTCTTT.